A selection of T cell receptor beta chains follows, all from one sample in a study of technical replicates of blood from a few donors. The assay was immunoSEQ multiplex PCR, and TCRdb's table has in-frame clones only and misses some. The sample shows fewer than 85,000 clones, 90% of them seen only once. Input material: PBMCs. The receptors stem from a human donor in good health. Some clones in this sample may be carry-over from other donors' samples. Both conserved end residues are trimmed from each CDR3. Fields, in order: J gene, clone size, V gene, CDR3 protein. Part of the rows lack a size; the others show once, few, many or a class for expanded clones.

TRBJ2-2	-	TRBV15	ATSQPRLTGELF
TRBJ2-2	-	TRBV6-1	ASSRTGDTGELF
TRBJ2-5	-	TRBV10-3	AISEWEGPQETQY
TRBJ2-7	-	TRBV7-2	ASSLEPGISSYEQY
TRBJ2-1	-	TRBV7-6	ASSGGGGAYNEQF
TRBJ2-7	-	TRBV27	ASSLRTGTHFYEQY
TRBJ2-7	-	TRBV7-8	ASSYLGGQGTSEQY
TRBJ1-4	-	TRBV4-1	ASSQWGFELF
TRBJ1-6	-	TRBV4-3	ASSQPGPGNSPLH
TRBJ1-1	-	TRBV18	ASSPIVTENTEAF
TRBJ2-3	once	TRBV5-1	ASSLFSEGGRGSTDTQY
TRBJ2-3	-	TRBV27	ASSTTPLAGGPDTQY
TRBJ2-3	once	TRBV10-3	AISERGLAGGPGTDTQY
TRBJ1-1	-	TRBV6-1	ASSVTRRGTEAF
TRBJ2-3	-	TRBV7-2	ASSPSYASTDTQY
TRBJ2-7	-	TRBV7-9	ASSRGRVAAYEQY
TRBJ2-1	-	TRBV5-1	ASSTSSVSDEQF
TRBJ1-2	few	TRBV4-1	ASSQVPYRGPGGYT
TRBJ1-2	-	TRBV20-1	RPGADYGYT
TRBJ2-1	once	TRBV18	ASSPMVREDEQF
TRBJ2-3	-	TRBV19	ASRQGGRNTQY
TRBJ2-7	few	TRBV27	ASSFERRGEQY
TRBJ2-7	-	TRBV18	ASSPTGMDEQY
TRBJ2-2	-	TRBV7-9	ASSLDAGGLLF
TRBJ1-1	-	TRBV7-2	ASSQDRMNTEAF
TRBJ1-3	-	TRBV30	AWSVLGNTIY
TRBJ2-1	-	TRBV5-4	ASSSSGGLYNEQF
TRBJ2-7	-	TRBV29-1	SVVGIQGMGTYEQY